A single sample is the source of the 25 T cell receptor beta chains below, sequenced in a study of blood T cell repertoires in COVID-19 (dated by TCRdb to 2019 to 2021). Library construction relied on the immunoSEQ multiplex PCR assay. TCRdb limited this immuneACCESS table to in-frame rearrangements with V and J called. A share of clones is missing; checked studies link under half to unresolved V genes, and the rest is unexplained. The sample table shows under 200,000 clones, and about 80% are seen once. Under 15% of the sample is taken by the ten largest. Sequenced sample: peripheral blood. These receptors all stem from a man between 70 and 80 years old who had recovered from COVID-19.

The CDR3 region has the DNA TGCGCCAGCAGCTTGGGAACTAGCGGAAACTACAATGAGCAGTTCTTC. Its protein is CASSLGTSGNYNEQFF. The V call is TRBV5-1, the J call TRBJ2-1, with 8 bases matching TRBD2. CDR1 and CDR2 from the germline V gene are SGHRS and YFSETQ. This CDR3 region has 16 residues. The J segment lost 3 bases and the V segment lost 0 bases, leaving 5 bases of the junction unmatched.

The chain has TRBV7-2 and TRBJ2-2; a possible D gene is TRBD2 (5 bases). Trimming shortened V by 8 bases and J by 0 bases, and 13 bases separated the two germline ends. The CDR3 totals 15 residues. CDR1 is SGHTA, CDR2 FQGNSA, per germline. For the CDR3, the DNA is TGTGCCAGCGGCCCGCGGACTGCGAACACCGGGGAGCTGTTTTTT. Residues: CASGPRTANTGELFF.

The chain recombines TRBV9 with TRBJ2-1, with D possibly TRBD2 on 5 matching bases. The ends were cut back, 4 bases at V and 0 bases at J, with 11 bases in the middle. This CDR3 region has 15 residues. In germline, CDR1 is SGDLS, CDR2 YYNGEE. The CDR3 region has the DNA TGTGCCAGCAGCTCAAGCGGAAGCTCCTACAATGAGCAGTTCTTC. Translating it yields CASSSSGSSYNEQFF.

Concerning this clone: The same CDR3 can be traced to other DNA sequences in this sample. The chain has TRBV5-1 and TRBJ2-2; D not resolved. The germline V and J ends were trimmed by 1 base and 1 base, with 5 bases remaining between them. This CDR3 has 14 residues. CDR1 is SGHRS and CDR2 is YFSETQ in the germline V gene. The CDR3 spells CASSLSQNTGELFF. CDR3 coding DNA: TGCGCCAGCAGCTTGTCCCAGAACACCGGGGAGCTGTTTTTT.

This clone appeared a few times. This chain connects TRBV5-1 to TRBJ2-1; 8 positions match TRBD2. The CDR3 runs 14 residues. With V trimmed by 1 base and J by 6 bases, 3 bases remained unmatched. Germline V gene data show CDR1 as SGHRS and CDR2 as YFSETQ. DNA of the CDR3: TGCGCCAGCAGCTTGTACGGGAGGGGCAATGAGCAGTTCTTC. Translation: CASSLYGRGNEQFF.

The chain combines TRBV7-8 with TRBJ2-3, with D possibly TRBD2 on 5 matching bases. There are 16 residues in the CDR3. Germline CDR1 is SGHVS and CDR2 is FQNEAQ. Trimming stripped 3 bases from V and 1 base from J, with 14 bases between. Here the CDR3 DNA reads TGTGCCAGCAGCTTGAGGGAGAGGATGGGCACAGATACGCAGTATTTT. Protein product: CASSLRERMGTDTQYF.

The V gene is TRBV3-1 (or the pseudogene TRBV3-2), the J gene TRBJ2-2; 10 nucleotides agree with TRBD2. The length of the CDR3 is 16 residues. In germline, CDR1 is LGHDT, CDR2 YNNKEL (reference sequence). Trimming removed 3 bases from V and 6 bases from J; junction bases left unmatched: 7. CDR3: CASSQSGRAFSGELFF. CDR3 bases: TGTGCCAGCAGCCAGAGCGGGAGGGCGTTTTCCGGGGAGCTGTTTTTT.

This chain joins TRBV20-1 and TRBJ2-7; the match to TRBD2 covers 14 bases. Germline assignment: CDR1 DFQATT and CDR2 SNEGSKA (reference sequence). There are 16 residues in the CDR3. Trimming removed 3 bases from V and 6 bases from J; junction bases left unmatched: 10. The CDR3 spells CSASDPGLAGVSEQYF. The CDR3 nucleotides are TGCAGTGCTAGTGACCCGGGACTAGCGGGAGTTAGCGAGCAGTACTTC.

The chain carries TRBV4-1 and TRBJ2-1; D is uncertain. The germline V gene encodes CDR1 MGHRA and CDR2 YSYEKL. V dropped 1 base and J dropped 9 bases, with 19 bases sitting between them. This CDR3 contains 16 residues. The CDR3 DNA follows: TGCGCCAGCAGCCAAGGGTCTACAGATCAACAATTTGAGCAGTTCTTC. Translated: CASSQGSTDQQFEQFF.

The chain has TRBV5-1 and TRBJ2-7, with D possibly matching TRBD1 (6 bases). This CDR3 is 13 amino acids long. The V and J ends lost 4 bases and 4 bases respectively, with 12 bases between them. Germline loops: CDR1 SGHRS, CDR2 YFSETQ. This CDR3 is CASSKDSLYEQYF. Written as DNA, the CDR3 is TGCGCCAGCAGCAAGGACAGCTTGTACGAGCAGTACTTC.

V and J are TRBV18 and TRBJ1-2; D unresolved. The CDR3 contains 15 residues. Between the trimmed V and J ends, which lost 1 base and 3 bases, there was a span of 12 bases. Per germline, CDR1 KGHSH and CDR2 LQKENI. The CDR3 reads CASSPQEGADYGYTF. The CDR3 DNA reads TGTGCCAGCTCACCACAGGAGGGCGCTGACTATGGCTACACCTTC.

The rearrangement uses TRBV6-5 and TRBJ2-7; 9 bases align to TRBD1. CDR1 is MNHEY, CDR2 SVGAGI, per germline. V lost 5 bases, J lost 1 base, and 3 bases stayed unmatched. The CDR3 has 14 amino acids. As DNA, the CDR3 is TGTGCCAGCAGTAAACAGGGGGCTTCCTACGAGCAGTACTTC. The encoded protein is CASSKQGASYEQYF.

This rearrangement joins TRBV2 to TRBJ2-1, with D possibly being TRBD1 (5 bases). Trimming stripped 3 bases from V and 2 bases from J, with 8 bases between. Looked up from germline, CDR1 is SNHLY and CDR2 is FYNNEI. CDR3 size: 14 residues. CDR3 residues: CASSETVAYNEQFF. CDR3 in DNA: TGTGCCAGCAGTGAGACAGTAGCCTACAATGAGCAGTTCTTC.

The chain is built from TRBV29-1 and TRBJ1-2; D gene unclear. Germline CDR1 is SQVTM and CDR2 is ANQGSEA. V lost 1 base and J lost 8, with 11 bases in between. The CDR3 is 12 residues long. The CDR3 loop reads CSVEVTVNGYTF. The CDR3 DNA sequence: TGCAGCGTTGAAGTCACAGTTAACGGCTACACCTTC.

This chain's CDR3 is CASSEGLARYTGELFF. The CDR3 DNA reads as TGTGCCAGCAGTGAGGGACTAGCGCGATACACCGGGGAGCTGTTTTTT. This chain links TRBV6-1 with TRBJ2-2; TRBD2 agrees at 10 bases. The CDR3 totals 16 residues. With V trimmed by 3 bases and J by 3 bases, 4 bases remained unmatched. Germline V CDR1 and CDR2: MNHNS, SASEGT.

The V and J genes are TRBV19 and TRBJ1-6; 8 bases match TRBD1. With V trimmed by 10 bases and J by 7 bases, 9 bases remained unmatched. The CDR3 runs to 14 residues. Germline V lookup: CDR1 LNHDA, CDR2 SQIVND (reference sequence). The CDR3 bases are TGTGCCACTTCCCGCGGGACAGGAAATTCACCCCTCCACTTT. Translation: CATSRGTGNSPLHF.

This clone was seen only a few times. The rearrangement joins TRBV28 to TRBJ1-4; TRBD1 is a possible D gene (5 bases). Trimming removed 2 bases at V and 6 bases at J, with 13 bases between. The CDR3 runs 15 residues. The germline V gene has CDR1 MDHEN and CDR2 SYDVKM. For the CDR3, the DNA is TGTGCCAGCAGTTTACGGGGGATGGGAGATGAAAAACTGTTTTTT. Its protein is CASSLRGMGDEKLFF.

The rearrangement uses TRBV29-1 and TRBJ1-4; D gene unclear. The ends were cut back, 5 bases at V and 4 bases at J, with 5 bases in the middle. CDR1 SQVTM and CDR2 ANQGSEA come from the germline V gene. The CDR3 runs to 11 residues. The CDR3 bases are TGCAGCGTTTCTAGTAATGAAAAACTGTTTTTT. Residues: CSVSSNEKLFF. The variable domain in full, with the rest retrieved from reference TRBV29-1 and TRBJ1-4, is SAVISQKPSRDICQRGTSLTIQCQVDSQVTMMFWYRQQPGQSLTLIATANQGSEATYESGFVIDKFPISRPNLTFSTLTVSNMSPEDSSIYLCSVSSNEKLFFGSGTQLSVL.

The chain employs TRBV9 and TRBJ2-3; 9 bases fit TRBD2. J was trimmed by 6 bases and V by 4 bases; bases with no gene match: 21. The CDR3 is made up of 19 amino acids. Germline-derived CDR1 and CDR2 are SGDLS and YYNGEE. CDR3 loop: CASSLLAASGILSQDTQYF. The CDR3 region has the DNA TGTGCCAGCAGCCTACTAGCCGCTAGCGGGATCCTTAGCCAGGATACGCAGTATTTT.

The chain uses TRBV6-2 or TRBV6-3 and TRBJ1-5; possible D gene TRBD1, 5 bases. From germline, CDR1 is MNHEY and CDR2 SVGEGT. CDR3 length: 15 amino acids. V lost 6 bases and J 4 bases, leaving 16 bases between the germline ends. The CDR3 loop is CASSFGGAGNQPQHF. The CDR3 DNA sequence: TGTGCCAGCAGCTTCGGGGGTGCTGGAAATCAGCCCCAGCATTTT.

Concerning this clone: Compared with germline, one end of the junction differs, possibly owing to a read error. The rearrangement links TRBV2 to TRBJ2-7; TRBD2 matches at 9 bases. Germline CDR1 reads SNHLY; CDR2 reads FYNNEI. The CDR3 contains 14 residues. This CDR3 is CASREAGTSSEQYF. The CDR3 region has the DNA TGTGCCAGCAGGGAAGCCGGGACTAGCTCCGAGCAGTACTTC.

This chain links TRBV5-6 with TRBJ2-3, with D maybe TRBD2 (5 bases). The germline V and J ends were trimmed by 4 bases and 2 bases, with 17 bases remaining between them. The CDR3 is 16 amino acids. The germline V gene has CDR1 SGHDT and CDR2 YYEEEE. The CDR3 region is CASSPSREQHTDTQYF. The DNA of the CDR3 is TGTGCCAGCAGCCCCTCGAGGGAGCAGCACACAGATACGCAGTATTTT.

The J gene is TRBJ2-7, the V gene TRBV24-1, with 10 bases fitting TRBD1. In germline, CDR1 is KGHDR, CDR2 SFDVKD. The J segment lost 4 bases and the V segment lost 3 bases, leaving 8 bases of the junction unmatched. This CDR3 has 16 residues. The CDR3 here is CATSDHIPGQGYEQYF. In nucleotides, the CDR3 is TGTGCCACCAGTGATCACATACCGGGACAGGGGTACGAGCAGTACTTC.

This clone was found once. This specimen includes other DNA sequences encoding the same CDR3. The J gene is TRBJ1-5, the V gene TRBV29-1; TRBD1 matches at 8 bases. V dropped 6 bases and J dropped 3; count of bases not matched to a gene: 4. The V gene's germline CDR1 is SQVTM and CDR2 ANQGSEA. The length of the CDR3 is 13 residues. The CDR3 DNA sequence: TGCAGCGTGGCGACAGGGGTCAATCAGCCCCAGCATTTT. This gives the protein CSVATGVNQPQHF.

This clone was recorded many times. This chain links TRBV2 with TRBJ1-1, with D perhaps matching TRBD1 (5 bases). Looked up from germline, CDR1 is SNHLY and CDR2 is FYNNEI. V lost 10 bases and J lost 0, with 15 bases in between. This CDR3 is 14 amino acids long. In nucleotides, the CDR3 is TGTGCCACAACGATTTCAGGGCTGAACACTGAAGCTTTCTTT. It translates to CATTISGLNTEAFF.